Each of the 28 T cell receptor beta chains below was sequenced from the same sample in a study of low-dose radiotherapy and immunotherapy resistance in tumors. Stated time point: before trial treatment. Covering alpha and beta chains, TRAV- and TRBV-specific primers were used for the first-strand cDNA. A roughly 20-cycle PCR with a constant-region primer and V-primer adapter amplified TCRs. MiXCR, run by TCRdb on the reads, gives a single entry per CDR3 protein. The sample records some 60,000 distinct CDR3 sequences, 26% being singletons. The sample in question was PBMCs, obtained before treatment. The receptors shown here come from a male donor with rectosigmoid adenocarcinoma.

Ten or more counts support this clonotype. The J gene is TRBJ2-6, the V gene TRBV28; 7 nucleotides agree with TRBD1. The junction had 7 bases not matched to a gene; V was cut back by 5 bases and J by 0 bases. This CDR3 has 17 amino acids. CDR1 MDHEN and CDR2 SYDVKM come from the germline V gene. The CDR3 nucleotides read TGTGCCAGCAGTCCGGACAGGCACAGCTCTGGGGCCAACGTCCTGACTTTC. Translated: CASSPDRHSSGANVLTF.

This clonotype came up many times. The gene calls are TRBV20-1 and TRBJ2-1, with D possibly TRBD2 on 6 matching bases. V lost 4 bases to trimming and J lost 4 bases, with 17 bases between them. The CDR3 is 15 residues long. Per germline, CDR1 DFQATT and CDR2 SNEGSKA (reference sequence). CDR3: CSAKVGGRRYNEQFF. In DNA, the CDR3 is TGCAGTGCTAAAGTAGGAGGGAGACGGTACAATGAGCAGTTCTTC.

This clonotype was recorded at least ten times. The genes are TRBV18 and TRBJ2-3, with 9 bases aligning to TRBD2. Unmatched junction bases numbered 11, after V lost 1 base and J lost 6 bases. The CDR3 length is 17 residues. Germline lookup yields CDR1 KGHSH and CDR2 LQKENI. The CDR3 DNA reads TGTGCCAGCTCACCACTGATGACTAGCGGTATGGCGGATACGCAGTATTTT. Residues: CASSPLMTSGMADTQYF.

Note on this clonotype: A single base is all that separates this from a far larger clone, so a read error is likely. The chain couples TRBV3-1 to TRBJ1-1; D unclear. This CDR3 region has 17 residues. CDR1 LGHDT and CDR2 YNNKEL come from the germline V gene (reference sequence). The DNA of the CDR3 is TGTGCCAGCAGCTTAGAGCTGGGTAAGGTTAGGAACACTGAAGCTTCCTTT. Translating it yields CASSLELGKVRNTEASF. Full variable domain (remainder filled in from reference TRBV3-1 and TRBJ1-1): DTAVSQTPKYLVTQMGNDKSIKCEQNLGHDTMYWYKQDSKKFLKIMFSYNNKELIINETVPNRFSPKSPDKAHLNLHINSLELGDSAVYFCASSLELGKVRNTEASFGQGTRLTVV.

In the case of this clonotype: One base separates it from a far larger clone, so it is likely a read error. V gene TRBV19 combines with J gene TRBJ2-1; D perhaps matches TRBD1 (5 bases). The V gene's germline CDR1 is LNHDA and CDR2 SQIVND (reference sequence). V lost 4 bases, J lost 13 bases, and 17 bases lay in between. This CDR3 is built from 13 residues. The CDR3 nucleotides read TGTGCCAGTAGTACAGGGAATCGGAACATTCAGTTCTTC. It yields the protein CASSTGNRNIQFF.

This clonotype was seen just once. The V gene is TRBV11-1, the J gene TRBJ2-5; no reliable D call. The CDR3 sequence is 12 residues long. Between the trimmed V and J ends, which lost 1 base and 5 bases, there was a span of 5 bases. Germline CDR1 and CDR2: SGHAT and FQDESV (reference sequence). CDR3 sequence (DNA): TGTGCCAGCAGCTTAGGGTGGGAGACCCAGTACTTC. It codes for CASSLGWETQYF.

The sample holds many counts of this clonotype. The gene calls are TRBV14 and TRBJ1-1; TRBD1 is a possible D gene (5 bases). V lost 0 bases and J 5 bases, leaving 16 bases between the germline ends. This CDR3 spans 16 amino acids. The germline V gene has CDR1 SGHDN and CDR2 FVKESK. Written as DNA, the CDR3 is TGTGCCAGCAGCCAAGATTTGGGGCTTGTGTATACTGAAGCTTTCTTT. This codes for CASSQDLGLVYTEAFF.

A note on this clonotype: One base separates it from a far larger clone, so it is likely a read error. V gene TRBV7-2 combines with J gene TRBJ2-2; D unclear. Germline V gene sequence: CDR1 SGHTA, CDR2 FQGNSA. This CDR3 spans 12 amino acids. Trimming stripped 1 base from V and 7 bases from J, with 4 bases between. The CDR3 loop is CASSLGIGELFF. The CDR3 DNA reads TGTGCCAGCAGCTTAGGTATCGGGGAGCTGTTTTTT.

Worth noting for this clonotype: The limits of the CDR3 on the DNA are not certain, so only TCRdb's listed CDR3 is given. The V gene is TRBV28, the J gene TRBJ2-2; the D call of TRBD2 is as the table states it, not checked on the DNA. Germline V gene data show CDR1 as MDHEN and CDR2 as SYDVKM. Including both end residues, the CDR3 is 19 amino acids long. CDR3: CASSFYSTSGIDTGELFFF.

At least ten counts were recorded for this clonotype. The chain is built from TRBV3-1 and TRBJ2-7; possible D gene TRBD1, 7 bases. Germline V gene data show CDR1 as LGHDT and CDR2 as YNNKEL (reference sequence). The V end was cut by 5 bases, the J end by 7 bases, with 21 bases between. The CDR3 totals 15 residues. The CDR3 coding sequence is TGTGCCAGCAGCACCCCCCGACAGGGAGGTGTTGAGCAGTACTTC. Translated, it gives CASSTPRQGGVEQYF.

The sample holds many counts of this clonotype. This rearrangement joins TRBV6-1 to TRBJ2-6; D uncertain. The V gene's germline CDR1 is MNHNS and CDR2 SASEGT. CDR3 length: 15 amino acids. Trimming took 10 bases from V and 4 from J, leaving 17 bases between them. CDR3 protein: CATTVSRGGANVLTF. The CDR3 DNA reads TGTGCCACAACGGTGAGCAGAGGAGGGGCCAACGTCCTGACTTTC.

For this clonotype: A much larger clone differs from this one at a single base, so this may be a read error. The chain combines TRBV6-2 or TRBV6-3 with TRBJ1-6; TRBD1 aligns across 8 bases. CDR1 is MNHEY, CDR2 SVGEGT, per germline. The CDR3 sequence is 16 residues long. The CDR3 loop is CASSYSGGSYNSPLRF. The DNA for the CDR3 is TGTGCCAGCAGTTATTCAGGGGGCTCCTATAATTCACCCCTCCGCTTT.

This clonotype was counted ten times or more. V is TRBV29-1 and J is TRBJ2-7; D possibly uses TRBD1 or TRBD2 (5 bases each). CDR1 and CDR2 (germline): SQVTM, ANQGSEA. Deletions cut 0 bases from V and 4 bases from J, with 13 bases between. CDR3 length equals 14 residues. CDR3 region: CSVEDEGPLYEQYF. CDR3 nucleotides: TGCAGCGTTGAAGACGAGGGACCTCTATACGAGCAGTACTTC.

About this clonotype: With only one base between it and a far larger clone, this is likely a read error. The chain has TRBV7-2 and TRBJ2-7; D call uncertain. Germline CDR1 reads SGHTA; CDR2 reads FQGNSA. Deletions cut 5 bases from V and 9 bases from J, with 14 bases between. The CDR3 is made up of 12 amino acids. For the CDR3, the DNA is TGTGCCAGCAGCCCGATACCGCGCGGGCAGTACTTC. This gives the protein CASSPIPRGQYF. Full variable domain (rest looked up from reference TRBV7-2 and TRBJ2-7): GAGVSQSPSNKVTEKGKDVELRCDPISGHTALYWYRQSLGQGLEFLIYFQGNSAPDKSGLPSDRFSAERTGGSVSTLTIQRTQQEDSAVYLCASSPIPRGQYFGPGTRLTVT.

This clonotype showed up many times. This chain links TRBV28 with TRBJ1-2; D is unresolved. Trimming took 4 bases from V and 6 from J, leaving 21 bases between them. There are 16 residues in the CDR3. Germline assignment: CDR1 MDHEN and CDR2 SYDVKM. The CDR3 DNA reads TGTGCCAGCAGTTCCTGGACCTTAGGTGATGGAAATGGCTACACCTTC. It translates to CASSSWTLGDGNGYTF.

This clonotype was recorded many times. The J gene is TRBJ2-7, the V gene TRBV20-1; no reliable D call. V was shortened by 4 bases and J by 0 bases, with 10 bases between the two germline ends. CDR1 and CDR2 from the germline V gene are DFQATT and SNEGSKA (reference sequence). The CDR3 extends over 13 amino acids. This CDR3 reads CSATEWSSYEQYF. Here the CDR3 DNA reads TGCAGTGCTACCGAATGGAGCTCCTACGAGCAGTACTTC.

This rearrangement joins TRBV7-4 to TRBJ1-1, with D perhaps TRBD1 (5 bases). Trimming took off 6 bases at V and 4 bases at J, with 15 bases between the two ends. The germline V gene has CDR1 SGHVT and CDR2 SQSDAQ. The CDR3 length is 14 residues. CDR3 sequence: CASSFMAGPTEAFF. For the CDR3, the DNA is TGTGCCAGCAGTTTTATGGCGGGGCCCACTGAAGCTTTCTTT.

Comments on this clonotype: A far larger clone is just one base off, so this is likely a read error. This chain connects TRBV5-1 to TRBJ2-7; weak D call: TRBD1 (6 bases). The germline gives CDR1 SGHRS, CDR2 YFSETQ. The V gene lost 4 bases and the J gene lost 7 bases, with 21 bases spanning the gap. This CDR3 contains 15 residues. CDR3: CASSPETGPYNEQYF. The CDR3 nucleotides read TGCGCCAGCAGCCCGGAGACAGGCCCCTACAATGAGCAGTACTTC.

This clonotype was seen repeatedly, ten times or more. CDR3 bases: TGTGCCAGCAGGGCAAGTATGAACTACAAGGAGACCCAGTACTTC. The encoded protein is CASRASMNYKETQYF. The rearrangement uses TRBV6-2 or TRBV6-3 and TRBJ2-5, with D uncertain. V was trimmed by 6 bases and J by 5 bases, leaving 19 bases between them. The CDR3 extends over 15 amino acids. Germline assignment: CDR1 MNHEY and CDR2 SVGEGT.

In its sample, this clonotype was seen many times. This chain connects TRBV9 to TRBJ2-2; D assignment may be TRBD1 or TRBD2 (5 bases each). CDR3 size: 15 residues. Per the germline V gene, CDR1 is SGDLS and CDR2 is YYNGEE. The V gene lost 3 bases and the J gene lost 6 bases, with 15 bases spanning the gap. CDR3 in amino acids: CASSGRDVLSGELFF. CDR3 nucleotide sequence: TGTGCCAGCAGCGGCAGGGACGTTTTGTCCGGGGAGCTGTTTTTT.

Within the sample, this clonotype is medium-sized (0.01 to 0.1%). The chain recombines TRBV7-2 with TRBJ2-7; D not resolved. The CDR3 extends over 11 amino acids. The germline V gene encodes CDR1 SGHTA and CDR2 FQGNSA. Trimming pared 5 bases from V and 2 bases from J, leaving 4 bases between. The CDR3 bases are TGTGCCAGCAGCCAAGCCTACGAGCAGTACTTC. It codes for CASSQAYEQYF.

This clonotype was detected ten times or more. The J gene is TRBJ2-2, the V gene TRBV12-3 or TRBV12-4; weak D call: TRBD1 (5 bases). CDR3 length equals 14 residues. Trimming removed 2 bases from V and 3 bases from J, with 7 bases in between. The CDR3 coding sequence is TGTGCCAGCAGTTTAAAAGGGGACACCGGGGAGCTGTTTTTT. Protein sequence: CASSLKGDTGELFF.

This clonotype came up many times. This sequence joins TRBV7-8 and TRBJ2-1, with 11 bases identical to TRBD2. The CDR3 covers 17 residues. With V trimmed by 5 bases and J by 7 bases, 13 bases remained unmatched. CDR1 is SGHVS, CDR2 FQNEAQ, per germline. The CDR3 sequence: CASSPQLAGELRNEQFF. The CDR3 DNA sequence: TGTGCCAGCAGCCCGCAACTAGCGGGAGAATTGCGAAATGAGCAGTTCTTC.

This clonotype was seen ten or more times. The rearrangement joins TRBV11-2 to TRBJ2-7, with 11 bases lining up with TRBD2. V dropped 5 bases and J dropped 3; count of bases not matched to a gene: 12. Germline loops: CDR1 SGHAT, CDR2 FQNNGV. CDR3 size: 17 residues. The chain's CDR3 is CASSRLAGGRRDYEQYF. For the CDR3, the DNA is TGTGCCAGCAGCCGCCTAGCGGGGGGCCGCAGAGACTACGAGCAGTACTTC.

This clonotype was picked up many times. This sequence joins TRBV12-3 or TRBV12-4 and TRBJ2-7; D may be TRBD1 (6 bases). The V gene lost 5 bases and the J gene lost 2 bases, with 10 bases spanning the gap. This CDR3 spans 13 amino acids. The CDR3 sequence is CASSRTEAYEQYF. CDR3 DNA sequence: TGTGCCAGCAGTAGGACAGAGGCCTACGAGCAGTACTTC.

This clonotype was observed a few times. V is TRBV6-6 and J is TRBJ1-6; the match to TRBD1 covers 8 bases. Germline V gives CDR1 MNHNY, CDR2 SVGAGI (reference sequence). V lost 0 bases and J lost 9; bases outside the gene matches: 10. The CDR3 spans 17 residues. For the CDR3, the DNA is TGTGCCAGCAGTTACTCGAAGGACAGGGCATTAACTTCACCCCTCCACTTT. It translates to CASSYSKDRALTSPLHF.

Worth noting for this clonotype: This likely stems from a read error, as it lies one base from a far larger clone. The chain joins TRBV29-1 to TRBJ2-1; tentatively, D is TRBD1 or TRBD2 (5 bases each). CDR3 size: 12 residues. Germline V gene lookup returns CDR1 SQVTM and CDR2 ANQGSEA. V was shortened by 6 bases and J by 10 bases, with 16 bases between the two germline ends. The CDR3 DNA reads TGCAGCGTAAGGACCCCCGGGGACGAGCAGTTCTTC. Protein: CSVRTPGDEQFF.

This clonotype was observed at least ten times. V is TRBV6-5 and J is TRBJ1-1, with TRBD1 matching over 8 bases. The CDR3 runs to 16 residues. Germline assignment: CDR1 MNHEY and CDR2 SVGAGI. Trimming took 4 bases from V and 3 from J; bases not matched to a gene: 10. CDR3 bases: TGTGCCAGCAGTTCCGGGACAGGAACTTGGGACACTGAAGCTTTCTTT. It is translated as CASSSGTGTWDTEAFF.